The 3 T cell receptor beta chains below were found in one sample sequenced in a study of T cell responses to AZD1222 COVID-19 vaccine. Libraries were prepared by immunoSEQ multiplex PCR; TCRdb keeps only in-frame clonotypes and omits some of them. The sample lists about 150,000 clones, 90% occurring once. This specimen was peripheral blood, taken on day 0 of AZD1222 vaccination. These TCRs come from an adult in good health.

The DNA for the CDR3 is TGCGCCAGCAGCTTGGAGGGATCAGCTAGCACAGATACGCAGTATTTT. It specifies CASSLEGSASTDTQYF. The V call is TRBV5-1, the J call TRBJ2-3; no clear D gene. This CDR3 contains 16 residues. V lost 0 bases, J lost 0 bases, and 11 bases lay in between. Looked up from germline, CDR1 is SGHRS and CDR2 is YFSETQ.

CDR3 in DNA: TGTGCCAGCAGGGTCAGGGGGGCGCTTTTTGGCTACACCTTC. It is translated as CASRVRGALFGYTF. The gene calls are TRBV28 and TRBJ1-2; 7 bases line up with TRBD1. This CDR3 has 14 residues. From germline, CDR1 is MDHEN and CDR2 SYDVKM. V was pared by 6 bases and J by 7 bases, with 11 bases of the junction left unmatched.

This chain connects TRBV27 to TRBJ2-1; 7 positions match TRBD2. The germline V gene has CDR1 MNHEY and CDR2 SMNVEV (reference sequence). The junction had 4 bases not matched to a gene; V was cut back by 2 bases and J by 3 bases. The CDR3 extends over 15 amino acids. In DNA form, the CDR3 reads TGTGCCAGCAGTTTACACGGGGAGGGCTACAATGAGCAGTTCTTC. Protein product: CASSLHGEGYNEQFF.